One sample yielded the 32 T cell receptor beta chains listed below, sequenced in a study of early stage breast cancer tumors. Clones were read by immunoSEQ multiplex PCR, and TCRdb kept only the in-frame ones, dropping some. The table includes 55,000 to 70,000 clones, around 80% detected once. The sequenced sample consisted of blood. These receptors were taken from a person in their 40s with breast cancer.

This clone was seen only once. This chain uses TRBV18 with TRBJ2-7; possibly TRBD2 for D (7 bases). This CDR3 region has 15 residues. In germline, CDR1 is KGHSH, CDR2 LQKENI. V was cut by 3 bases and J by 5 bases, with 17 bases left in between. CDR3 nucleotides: TGTGCCAGCTCACCCGGGGGGACACCTAAAGACGAGCAGTACTTC. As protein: CASSPGGTPKDEQYF.

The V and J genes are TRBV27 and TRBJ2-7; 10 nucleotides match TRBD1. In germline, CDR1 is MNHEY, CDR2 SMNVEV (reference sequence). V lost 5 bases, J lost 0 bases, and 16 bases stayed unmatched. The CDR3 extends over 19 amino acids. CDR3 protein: CASSRSGGQGRFFSYEQYF. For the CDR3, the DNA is TGTGCCAGCAGTAGGTCAGGGGGACAGGGGCGATTTTTCTCCTACGAGCAGTACTTC.

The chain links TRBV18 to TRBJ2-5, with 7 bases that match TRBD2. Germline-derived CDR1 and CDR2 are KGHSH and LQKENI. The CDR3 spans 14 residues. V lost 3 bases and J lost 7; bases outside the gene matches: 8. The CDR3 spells CASSPMAGEGTQYF. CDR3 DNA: TGTGCCAGCTCACCGATGGCGGGAGAAGGGACCCAGTACTTC. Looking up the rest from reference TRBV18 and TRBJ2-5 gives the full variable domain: NAGVMQNPRHLVRRRGQEARLRCSPMKGHSHVYWYRQLPEEGLKFMVYLQKENIIDESGMPKERFSAEFPKEGPSILRIQQVVRGDSAAYFCASSPMAGEGTQYFGPGTRLLVL.

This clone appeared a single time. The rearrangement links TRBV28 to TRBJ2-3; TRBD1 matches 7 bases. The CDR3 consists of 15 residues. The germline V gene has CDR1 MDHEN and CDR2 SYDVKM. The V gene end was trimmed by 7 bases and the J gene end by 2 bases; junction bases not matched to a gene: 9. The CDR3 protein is CASIPTGAPTDTQYF. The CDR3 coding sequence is TGTGCCAGCATTCCTACAGGGGCACCCACAGATACGCAGTATTTT. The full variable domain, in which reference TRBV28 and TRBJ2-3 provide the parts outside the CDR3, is DVKVTQSSRYLVKRTGEKVFLECVQDMDHENMFWYRQDPGLGLRLIYFSYDVKMKEKGDIPEGYSVSREKKERFSLILESASTNQTSMYLCASIPTGAPTDTQYFGPGTRLTVL.

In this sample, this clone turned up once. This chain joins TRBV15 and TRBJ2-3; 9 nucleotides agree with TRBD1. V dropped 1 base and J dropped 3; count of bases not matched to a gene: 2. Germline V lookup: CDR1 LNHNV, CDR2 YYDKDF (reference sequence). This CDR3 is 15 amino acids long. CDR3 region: CATSRVGQGTDTQYF. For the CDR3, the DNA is TGTGCCACCAGCAGAGTAGGACAGGGGACAGATACGCAGTATTTT. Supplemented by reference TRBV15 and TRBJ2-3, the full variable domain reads DAMVIQNPRYQVTQFGKPVTLSCSQTLNHNVMYWYQQKSSQAPKLLFHYYDKDFNNEADTPDNFQSRRPNTSFCFLDIRSPGLGDTAMYLCATSRVGQGTDTQYFGPGTRLTVL.

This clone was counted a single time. The CDR3 loop is CASSLTAAPGELFF. CDR3 DNA: TGTGCCAGCAGCTTAACGGCTGCCCCCGGGGAGCTGTTTTTT. The chain combines TRBV7-3 with TRBJ2-2; D is unresolved. This CDR3 has 14 amino acids. In germline, CDR1 is SGHTA, CDR2 FQGTGA. Deletions cut 0 bases from V and 6 bases from J, with 8 bases between.

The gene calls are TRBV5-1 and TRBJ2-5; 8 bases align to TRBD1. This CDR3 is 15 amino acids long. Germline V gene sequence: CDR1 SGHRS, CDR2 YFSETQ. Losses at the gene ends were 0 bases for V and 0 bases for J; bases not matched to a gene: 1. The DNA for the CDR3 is TGCGCCAGCAGCTTGGGGGACAGGTACCAAGAGACCCAGTACTTC. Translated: CASSLGDRYQETQYF.

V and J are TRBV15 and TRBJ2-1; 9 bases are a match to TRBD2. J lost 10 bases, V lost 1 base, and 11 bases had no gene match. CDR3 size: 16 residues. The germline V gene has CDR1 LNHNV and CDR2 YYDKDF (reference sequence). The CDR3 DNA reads TGTGCCACCAGCAGAGGGGCTAGCGGGACCCCGGGGGAGCAGTTCTTC. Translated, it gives CATSRGASGTPGEQFF.

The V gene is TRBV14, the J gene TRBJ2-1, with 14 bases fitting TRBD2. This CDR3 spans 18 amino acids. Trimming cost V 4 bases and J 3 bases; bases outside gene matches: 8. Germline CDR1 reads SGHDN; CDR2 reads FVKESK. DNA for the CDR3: TGTGCCAGCAGCCCGGGACTAGCGGGAGTAATAGGCTACAATGAGCAGTTCTTC. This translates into CASSPGLAGVIGYNEQFF.

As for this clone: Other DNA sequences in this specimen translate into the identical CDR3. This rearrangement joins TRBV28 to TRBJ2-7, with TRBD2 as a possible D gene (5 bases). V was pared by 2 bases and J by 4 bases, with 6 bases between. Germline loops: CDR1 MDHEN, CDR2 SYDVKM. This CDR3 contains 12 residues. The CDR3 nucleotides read TGTGCCAGCAGTTTACTAGCTTACGAGCAGTACTTC. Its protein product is CASSLLAYEQYF.

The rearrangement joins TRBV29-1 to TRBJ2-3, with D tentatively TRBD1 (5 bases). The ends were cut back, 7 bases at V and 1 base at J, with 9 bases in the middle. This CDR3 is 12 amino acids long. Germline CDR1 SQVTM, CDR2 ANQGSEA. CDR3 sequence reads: CSAKTGTDTQYF. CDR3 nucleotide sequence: TGCAGCGCCAAGACAGGCACAGATACGCAGTATTTT.

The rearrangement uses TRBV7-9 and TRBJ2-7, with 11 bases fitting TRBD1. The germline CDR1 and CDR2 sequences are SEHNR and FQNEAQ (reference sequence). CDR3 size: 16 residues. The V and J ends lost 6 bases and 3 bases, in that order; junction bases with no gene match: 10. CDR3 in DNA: TGTGCCAGCAGTCCGACCCCCGGGACAGGGGGCTACGAGCAGTACTTC. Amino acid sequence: CASSPTPGTGGYEQYF.

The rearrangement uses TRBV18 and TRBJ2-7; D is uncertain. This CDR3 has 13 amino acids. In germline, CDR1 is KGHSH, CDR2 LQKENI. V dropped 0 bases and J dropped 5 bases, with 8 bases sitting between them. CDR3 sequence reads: CASSPPGQNEQYF. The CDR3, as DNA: TGTGCCAGCTCACCACCCGGGCAGAACGAGCAGTACTTC.

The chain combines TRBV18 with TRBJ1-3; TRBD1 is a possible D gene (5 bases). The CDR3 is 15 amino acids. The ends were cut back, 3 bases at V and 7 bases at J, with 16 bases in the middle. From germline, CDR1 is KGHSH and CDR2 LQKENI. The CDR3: CASSPPRDLRNTIYF. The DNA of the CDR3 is TGTGCCAGCTCACCTCCAAGGGACCTAAGGAACACCATATATTTT.

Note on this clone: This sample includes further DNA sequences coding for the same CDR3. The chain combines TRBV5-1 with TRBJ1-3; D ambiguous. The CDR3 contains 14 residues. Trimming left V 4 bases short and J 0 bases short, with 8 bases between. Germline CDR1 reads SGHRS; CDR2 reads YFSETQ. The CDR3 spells CASSLGSSGNTIYF. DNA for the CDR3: TGCGCCAGCAGCCTTGGATCCTCTGGAAACACCATATATTTT.

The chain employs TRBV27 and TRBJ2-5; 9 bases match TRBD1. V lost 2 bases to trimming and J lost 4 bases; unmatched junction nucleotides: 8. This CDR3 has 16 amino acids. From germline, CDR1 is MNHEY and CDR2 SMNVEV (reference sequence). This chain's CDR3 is CASSLNTGGVLETQYF. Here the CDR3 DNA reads TGTGCCAGCAGTTTAAACACAGGGGGCGTTTTAGAGACCCAGTACTTC.

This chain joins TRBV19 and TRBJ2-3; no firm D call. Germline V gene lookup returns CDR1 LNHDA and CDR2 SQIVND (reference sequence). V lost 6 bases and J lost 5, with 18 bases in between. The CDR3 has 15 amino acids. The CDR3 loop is CASRLRTNQGDTQYF. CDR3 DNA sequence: TGTGCCAGTAGACTACGGACCAACCAAGGAGATACGCAGTATTTT.

CDR3 DNA sequence: TGCAGCGTTGCAGGGCCCACCTACAATGAGCAGTTCTTC. It translates to CSVAGPTYNEQFF. This chain joins TRBV29-1 and TRBJ2-1; D is perhaps TRBD1 (5 bases). V was trimmed by 4 bases and J by 2 bases, leaving 9 bases between them. This CDR3 comprises 13 residues. Germline CDR1 reads SQVTM; CDR2 reads ANQGSEA.

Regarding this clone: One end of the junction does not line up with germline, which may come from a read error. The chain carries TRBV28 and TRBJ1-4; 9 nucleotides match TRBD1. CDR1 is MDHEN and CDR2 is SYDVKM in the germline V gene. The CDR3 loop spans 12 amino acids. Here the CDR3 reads CASSFADRGRSF. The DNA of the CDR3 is TGTGCCAGCAGTTTCGCTGACAGGGGGAGGTCGTTT.

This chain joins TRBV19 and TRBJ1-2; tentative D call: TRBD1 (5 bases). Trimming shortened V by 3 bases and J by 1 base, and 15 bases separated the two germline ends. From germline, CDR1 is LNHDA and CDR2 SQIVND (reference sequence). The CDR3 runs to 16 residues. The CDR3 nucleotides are TGTGCCAGTAGTATGATAGTCCGGCAGGGTAACTATGGCTACACCTTC. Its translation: CASSMIVRQGNYGYTF.

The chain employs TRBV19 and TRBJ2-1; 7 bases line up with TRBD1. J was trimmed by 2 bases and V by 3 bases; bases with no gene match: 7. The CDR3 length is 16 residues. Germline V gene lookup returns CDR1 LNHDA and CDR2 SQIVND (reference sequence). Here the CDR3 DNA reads TGTGCCAGTAGTATTAGAGGGGGCATAGCCTACAATGAGCAGTTCTTC. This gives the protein CASSIRGGIAYNEQFF.

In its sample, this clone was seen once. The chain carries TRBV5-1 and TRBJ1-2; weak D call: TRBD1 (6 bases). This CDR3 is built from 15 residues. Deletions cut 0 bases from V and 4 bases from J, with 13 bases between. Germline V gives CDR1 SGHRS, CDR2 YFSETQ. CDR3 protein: CASSLASGVRYGYTF. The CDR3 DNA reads TGCGCCAGCAGCTTGGCGTCAGGGGTTCGCTATGGCTACACCTTC.

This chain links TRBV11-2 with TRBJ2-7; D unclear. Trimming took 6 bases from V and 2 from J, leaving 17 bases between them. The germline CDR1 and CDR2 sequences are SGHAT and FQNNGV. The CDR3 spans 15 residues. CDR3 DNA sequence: TGTGCCAGCAGACCGAACACTCCGGGCCCCTACGAGCAGTACTTC. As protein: CASRPNTPGPYEQYF.

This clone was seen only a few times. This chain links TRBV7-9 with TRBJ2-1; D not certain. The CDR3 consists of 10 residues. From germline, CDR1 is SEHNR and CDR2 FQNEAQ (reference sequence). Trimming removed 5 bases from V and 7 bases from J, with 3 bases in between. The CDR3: CASSQNEQFF. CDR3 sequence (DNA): TGTGCCAGCAGCCAAAATGAGCAGTTCTTC.

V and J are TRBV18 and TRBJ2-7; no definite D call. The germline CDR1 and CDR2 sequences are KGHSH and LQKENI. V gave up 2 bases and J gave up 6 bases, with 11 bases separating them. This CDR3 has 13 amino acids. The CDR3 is CASSPIGVGEQYF. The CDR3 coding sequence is TGTGCCAGCTCACCAATTGGAGTGGGCGAGCAGTACTTC.

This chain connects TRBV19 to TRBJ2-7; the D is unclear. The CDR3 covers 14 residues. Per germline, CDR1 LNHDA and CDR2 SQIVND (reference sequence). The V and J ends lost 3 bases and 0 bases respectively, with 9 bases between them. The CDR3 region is CASSIRTRSYEQYF. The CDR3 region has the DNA TGTGCCAGTAGTATCCGGACCCGCTCCTACGAGCAGTACTTC. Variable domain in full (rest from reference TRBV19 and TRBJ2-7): DGGITQSPKYLFRKEGQNVTLSCEQNLNHDAMYWYRQDPGQGLRLIYYSQIVNDFQKGDIAEGYSVSREKKESFPLTVTSAQKNPTAFYLCASSIRTRSYEQYFGPGTRLTVT.

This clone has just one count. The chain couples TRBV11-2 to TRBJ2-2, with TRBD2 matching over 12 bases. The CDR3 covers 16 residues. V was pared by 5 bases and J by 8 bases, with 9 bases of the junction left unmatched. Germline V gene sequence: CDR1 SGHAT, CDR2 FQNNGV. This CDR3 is CASSLRLAGAGGELFF. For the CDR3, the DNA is TGTGCCAGCAGCCTAAGACTAGCGGGAGCCGGGGGGGAGCTGTTTTTT.

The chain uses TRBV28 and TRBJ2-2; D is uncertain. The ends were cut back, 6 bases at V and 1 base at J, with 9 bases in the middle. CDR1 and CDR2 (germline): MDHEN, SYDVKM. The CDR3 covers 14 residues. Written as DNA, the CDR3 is TGTGCCAGCAGACGCCAGCTGAACACCGGGGAGCTGTTTTTT. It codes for CASRRQLNTGELFF.

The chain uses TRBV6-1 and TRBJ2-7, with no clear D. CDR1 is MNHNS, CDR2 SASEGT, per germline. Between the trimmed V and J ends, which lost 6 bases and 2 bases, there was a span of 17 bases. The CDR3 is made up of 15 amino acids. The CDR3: CASSRTRTEAYEQYF. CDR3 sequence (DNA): TGTGCCAGCAGCAGAACGAGGACGGAAGCCTACGAGCAGTACTTC.

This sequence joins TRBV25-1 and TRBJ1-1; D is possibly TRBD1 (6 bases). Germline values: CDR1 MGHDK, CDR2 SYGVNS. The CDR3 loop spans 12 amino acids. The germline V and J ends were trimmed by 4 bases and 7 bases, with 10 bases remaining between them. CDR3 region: CASSGTDLEAFF. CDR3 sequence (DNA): TGTGCCAGCAGTGGGACAGACCTTGAAGCTTTCTTT.

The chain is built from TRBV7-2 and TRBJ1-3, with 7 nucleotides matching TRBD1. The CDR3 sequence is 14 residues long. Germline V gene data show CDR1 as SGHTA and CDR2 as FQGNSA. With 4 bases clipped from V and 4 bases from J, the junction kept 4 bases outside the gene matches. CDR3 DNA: TGTGCCAGCAGCTCTAGGACAGGAGGAAACACCATATATTTT. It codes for CASSSRTGGNTIYF.

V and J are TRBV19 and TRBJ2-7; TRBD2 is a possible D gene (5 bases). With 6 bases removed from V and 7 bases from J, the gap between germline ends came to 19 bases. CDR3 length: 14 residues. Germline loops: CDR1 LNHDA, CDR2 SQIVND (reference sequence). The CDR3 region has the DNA TGTGCCAGTAGCCCCTTAGGACTCGTCGGTGAGCAGTACTTC. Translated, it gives CASSPLGLVGEQYF.